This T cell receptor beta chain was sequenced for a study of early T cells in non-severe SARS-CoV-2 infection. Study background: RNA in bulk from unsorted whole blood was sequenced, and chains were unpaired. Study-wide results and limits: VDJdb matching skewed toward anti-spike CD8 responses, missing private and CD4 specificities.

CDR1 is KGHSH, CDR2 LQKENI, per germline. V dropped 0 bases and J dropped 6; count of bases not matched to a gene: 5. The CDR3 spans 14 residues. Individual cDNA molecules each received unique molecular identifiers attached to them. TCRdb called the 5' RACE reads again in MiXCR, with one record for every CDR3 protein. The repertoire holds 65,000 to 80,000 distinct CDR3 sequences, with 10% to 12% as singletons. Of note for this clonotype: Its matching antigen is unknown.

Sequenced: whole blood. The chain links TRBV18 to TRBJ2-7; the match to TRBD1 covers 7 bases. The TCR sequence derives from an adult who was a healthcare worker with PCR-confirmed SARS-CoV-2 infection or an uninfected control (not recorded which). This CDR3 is CASSPPMDRLEQYF. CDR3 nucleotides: TGTGCCAGCTCACCACCTATGGACAGGCTCGAGCAGTACTTC.